This T cell receptor (beta chain) was identified during a study of T cell responses to AZD1222 COVID-19 vaccine. Only in-frame clones appear in the TCRdb table, and some are missing; sequencing was by immunoSEQ multiplex PCR. The sample contains approximately 150,000 clones, about 88% of which appear only once. General study findings and limits: Among AZD1222 vaccinees, only 5 or 6 were seropositive at baseline. Targeting of unmutated variant regions was reportedly seen in nearly half of spike-specific TCRs.

On this clone: Its target is not known.

V was clipped by 2 bases and J by 9 bases, with 10 bases between them. Per the germline V gene, CDR1 is MNHEY and CDR2 is SVGEGT. This CDR3 is built from 12 residues. This material consisted of peripheral blood, taken on day 0 of AZD1222 vaccination. The chain links TRBV6-2 or TRBV6-3 to TRBJ2-5; the D gene is possibly TRBD2 (5 bases). This TCR was recovered from an adult in good health. CDR3 region: CASSYRGLAQYF. CDR3 in DNA: TGTGCCAGCAGTTACAGAGGGTTGGCCCAGTACTTC.